The 16 T cell receptor beta chains presented below share a single source sample, sequenced in a study of blood T cell repertoires in COVID-19. Data came from immunoSEQ multiplex PCR; TCRdb stores just in-frame clones and leaves some out. The table includes fewer than 400,000 clones, roughly 90% detected once. The specimen sequenced was peripheral blood. The receptors come from a woman under 40 with COVID-19, enrolled during active disease.

This rearrangement joins TRBV7-7 to TRBJ2-5; 8 bases are a match to TRBD2. The CDR3 sequence is 14 residues long. The J segment lost 2 bases and the V segment lost 6 bases, leaving 5 bases of the junction unmatched. CDR1 is SSHAT and CDR2 is FNYEAQ in the germline V gene (reference sequence). The CDR3 protein is CASSSTSGQETQYF. The CDR3 DNA reads as TGTGCCAGCAGTTCCACTAGCGGTCAAGAGACCCAGTACTTC.

The V call is TRBV29-1, the J call TRBJ1-1; D not certain. This CDR3 spans 13 amino acids. The ends were cut back, 3 bases at V and 0 bases at J, with 8 bases in the middle. Germline V gene lookup returns CDR1 SQVTM and CDR2 ANQGSEA. The CDR3 DNA reads TGCAGCGTTGACGGCAGGCTGAACACTGAAGCTTTCTTT. This codes for CSVDGRLNTEAFF.

This sequence joins TRBV7-9 and TRBJ1-2; 9 bases map to TRBD1. The J segment lost 2 bases and the V segment lost 1 base, leaving 5 bases of the junction unmatched. Germline CDR1 is SEHNR and CDR2 is FQNEAQ (reference sequence). The CDR3 consists of 16 residues. CDR3 amino acids: CASSLGTGGRNYGYTF. Here the CDR3 DNA reads TGTGCCAGCAGCTTAGGAACAGGGGGCAGGAACTATGGCTACACCTTC.

The V gene is TRBV7-2, the J gene TRBJ2-7, with 7 bases aligning to TRBD1. This CDR3 region has 15 residues. From germline, CDR1 is SGHTA and CDR2 FQGNSA. Germline trimming cut 5 bases from V and 3 bases from J; bases unmatched to any gene: 10. CDR3 region: CASSILRDRDYEQYF. The CDR3 DNA sequence: TGTGCCAGCAGCATACTAAGGGACAGAGACTACGAGCAGTACTTC.

A remark on this clone: This same CDR3 is encoded by further DNA sequences in the sample. The chain employs TRBV7-9 and TRBJ1-1; a weak D match, TRBD1 (6 bases). The germline CDR1 and CDR2 sequences are SEHNR and FQNEAQ (reference sequence). Trimming left V 5 bases short and J 0 bases short, with 10 bases between. The CDR3 consists of 14 residues. CDR3 coding DNA: TGTGCCAGCAGCCCCGGGACACTGAACACTGAAGCTTTCTTT. This translates into CASSPGTLNTEAFF.

The V call is TRBV7-9, the J call TRBJ1-1; tentatively, D is TRBD1 (5 bases). V was shortened by 1 base and J by 0 bases, with 15 bases between the two germline ends. This CDR3 spans 17 amino acids. The germline gives CDR1 SEHNR, CDR2 FQNEAQ (reference sequence). The CDR3 here is CASSLEAQGFMNTEAFF. CDR3 nucleotide sequence: TGTGCCAGCAGCTTAGAGGCCCAGGGTTTTATGAACACTGAAGCTTTCTTT.

The gene calls are TRBV5-1 and TRBJ1-2; D gene unclear. The CDR3 covers 16 residues. The V and J ends lost 5 bases and 0 bases respectively, with 17 bases between them. From germline, CDR1 is SGHRS and CDR2 YFSETQ. The CDR3 nucleotides read TGCGCCAGCAGGACGTCGACGGGGAATTCTAACTATGGCTACACCTTC. Translating gives CASRTSTGNSNYGYTF.

The chain joins TRBV3-1 (or the pseudogene TRBV3-2) to TRBJ1-4; 9 bases are shared with TRBD1. This CDR3 region has 15 residues. The germline CDR1 and CDR2 sequences are LGHDT and YNNKEL (reference sequence). The junction had 6 bases not matched to a gene; V was cut back by 6 bases and J by 4 bases. The DNA for the CDR3 is TGTGCCAGCAGTTACGGACAGGGGAGTAATGAAAAACTGTTTTTT. Protein product: CASSYGQGSNEKLFF.

Here the CDR3 DNA reads TGTGCCACCAGCAGAGTGGGGAGTTCCTACAATGAGCAGTTCTTC. It encodes CATSRVGSSYNEQFF. This chain uses TRBV15 with TRBJ2-1; D may be TRBD2 (5 bases). There are 15 residues in the CDR3. V lost 1 base to trimming and J lost 1 base, with 8 bases between them. Germline assignment: CDR1 LNHNV and CDR2 YYDKDF (reference sequence).

This chain uses TRBV2 with TRBJ1-1; 7 bases are shared with TRBD1. The CDR3 length is 13 residues. Trimming at V came to 5 bases and at J to 4 bases, leaving 4 bases not matched to a gene. Germline V CDR1 and CDR2: SNHLY, FYNNEI. CDR3 region: CASSSEGATEAFF. CDR3 nucleotide sequence: TGTGCCAGCAGTTCTGAGGGGGCCACTGAAGCTTTCTTT.

V is TRBV7-2 and J is TRBJ2-2, with D possibly TRBD2 on 7 matching bases. The CDR3 consists of 15 residues. Between the trimmed V and J ends, which lost 1 base and 6 bases, there was a span of 12 bases. Per germline, CDR1 SGHTA and CDR2 FQGNSA. In DNA form, the CDR3 reads TGTGCCAGCAGCTTAGGCCAGGGGAGGGCCGGGGAGCTGTTTTTT. Translating gives CASSLGQGRAGELFF.

This clone was picked up one time. This chain uses TRBV6-5 with TRBJ1-4; D may be TRBD1 (5 bases). The CDR3 totals 14 residues. V lost 7 bases and J lost 8, with 17 bases in between. Germline CDR1 reads MNHEY; CDR2 reads SVGAGI. The CDR3: CASNRMSGDEKLFF. The DNA of the CDR3 is TGTGCCAGCAATCGAATGAGCGGGGACGAAAAACTGTTTTTT.

The DNA for the CDR3 is TGTGCCACGTCCTGGCAGGGGACACCGAACACTGAAGCTTTCTTT. This encodes CATSWQGTPNTEAFF. The chain carries TRBV6-5 and TRBJ1-1; TRBD1 is a possible D gene (6 bases). The CDR3 runs 15 residues. CDR1 and CDR2 (germline): MNHEY, SVGAGI. Trimming removed 10 bases at V and 1 base at J, with 19 bases between.

V gene TRBV28 combines with J gene TRBJ1-4, with unresolved D. Between the trimmed V and J ends, which lost 3 bases and 0 bases, there was a span of 5 bases. The CDR3 totals 14 residues. Germline lookup yields CDR1 MDHEN and CDR2 SYDVKM. CDR3 sequence reads: CASSFRTTNEKLFF. CDR3 nucleotides: TGTGCCAGCAGTTTCAGGACAACTAATGAAAAACTGTTTTTT. Using reference TRBV28 and TRBJ1-4 for the parts outside the CDR3, the full variable domain is DVKVTQSSRYLVKRTGEKVFLECVQDMDHENMFWYRQDPGLGLRLIYFSYDVKMKEKGDIPEGYSVSREKKERFSLILESASTNQTSMYLCASSFRTTNEKLFFGSGTQLSVL.

This clone appeared a few times. This chain joins TRBV7-6 and TRBJ2-1; 15 bases line up with TRBD2. Per the germline V gene, CDR1 is SGHVS and CDR2 is FNYEAQ. CDR3 length: 16 amino acids. Trimming cost V 5 bases and J 3 bases; bases outside gene matches: 2. For the CDR3, the DNA is TGTGCCAGCAGCCGGACTAGCGGGAGGGGCTACAATGAGCAGTTCTTC. It encodes CASSRTSGRGYNEQFF.

This sequence joins TRBV6-2 or TRBV6-3 and TRBJ2-7; TRBD2 matches 7 bases. Germline V lookup: CDR1 MNHEY, CDR2 SVGEGT. Losses at the gene ends were 5 bases for V and 6 bases for J; bases not matched to a gene: 22. The CDR3 has 18 amino acids. The CDR3 loop is CASSRYGGVGGRRVEQYF. The DNA for the CDR3 is TGTGCCAGCAGTCGTTACGGGGGTGTTGGCGGGAGAAGGGTCGAGCAGTACTTC.